The present T cell receptor (beta chain) was sequenced within a study of cytomegalovirus exposure and HLA in healthy donors. Study results and caveats: Listed as cytomegalovirus-associated were 164 TCR beta chains.

With regard to this clone: Its antigen is unidentified.

V was clipped by 3 bases and J by 1 base, with 13 bases between them. Per the germline V gene, CDR1 is LGHNA and CDR2 is YSLEER. CDR3 length: 15 residues. The approximately 120-subject validation cohort, separate from the 666-subject first cohort, included the donors. Method: immunoSEQ multiplex PCR; TCRdb's copy keeps in-frame clones and lacks some. The sample includes approximately 100,000 clones, under 95% of them seen just once. The TCR comes from a woman younger than 45 in good health and CMV-seropositive. Material for sequencing was PBMCs. The chain recombines TRBV4-3 with TRBJ2-7; D may be TRBD1 (5 bases). The CDR3 coding sequence is TGCGCCAGCAGCCATCGTTCAGGGCGATCCTACGAGCAGTACTTC. This gives the protein CASSHRSGRSYEQYF.